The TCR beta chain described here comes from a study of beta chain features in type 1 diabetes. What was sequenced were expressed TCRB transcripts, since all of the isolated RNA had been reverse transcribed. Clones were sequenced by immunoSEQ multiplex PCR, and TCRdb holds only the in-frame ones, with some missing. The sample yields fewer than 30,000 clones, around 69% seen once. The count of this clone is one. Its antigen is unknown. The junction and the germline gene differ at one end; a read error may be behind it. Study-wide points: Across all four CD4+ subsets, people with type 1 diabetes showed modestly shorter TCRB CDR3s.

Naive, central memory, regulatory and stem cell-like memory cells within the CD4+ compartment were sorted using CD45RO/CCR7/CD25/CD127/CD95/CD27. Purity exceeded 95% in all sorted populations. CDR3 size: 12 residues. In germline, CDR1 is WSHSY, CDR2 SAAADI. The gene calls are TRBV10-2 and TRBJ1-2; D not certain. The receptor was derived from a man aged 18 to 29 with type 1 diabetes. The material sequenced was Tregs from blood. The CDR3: CASSEGPIGCTF. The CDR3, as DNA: TGCGCCAGCAGTGAGGGGCCGATCGGCTGCACCTTC.